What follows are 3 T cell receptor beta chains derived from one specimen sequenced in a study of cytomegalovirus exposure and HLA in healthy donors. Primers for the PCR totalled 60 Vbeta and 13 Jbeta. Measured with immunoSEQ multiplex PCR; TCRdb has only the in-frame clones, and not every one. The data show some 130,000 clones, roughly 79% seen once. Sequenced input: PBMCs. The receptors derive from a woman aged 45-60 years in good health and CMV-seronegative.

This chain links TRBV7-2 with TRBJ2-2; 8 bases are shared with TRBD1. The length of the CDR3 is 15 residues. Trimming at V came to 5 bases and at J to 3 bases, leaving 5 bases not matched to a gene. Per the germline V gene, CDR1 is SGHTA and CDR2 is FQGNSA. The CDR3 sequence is CASSLQGGDTGELFF. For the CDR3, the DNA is TGTGCCAGCAGCCTACAGGGGGGAGACACCGGGGAGCTGTTTTTT.

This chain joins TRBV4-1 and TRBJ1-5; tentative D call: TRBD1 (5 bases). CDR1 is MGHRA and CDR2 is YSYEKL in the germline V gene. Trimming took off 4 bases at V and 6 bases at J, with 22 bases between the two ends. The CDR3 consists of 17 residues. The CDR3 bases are TGCGCCAGCAGCCGCGATGAATCAGGGCTGCGCGGTCAGCCCCAGCATTTT. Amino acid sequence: CASSRDESGLRGQPQHF.

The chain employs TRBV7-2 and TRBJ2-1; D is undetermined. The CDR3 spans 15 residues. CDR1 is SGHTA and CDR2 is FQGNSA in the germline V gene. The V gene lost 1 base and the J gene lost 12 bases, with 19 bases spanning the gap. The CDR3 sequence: CASSLDPRVGERQFF. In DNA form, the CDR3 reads TGTGCCAGCAGCTTAGACCCCCGCGTAGGAGAGCGGCAGTTCTTC.